This T cell receptor beta chain was sequenced for a study of blood T cell repertoires in COVID-19. Using immunoSEQ multiplex PCR, the repertoire was profiled, and TCRdb retains in-frame clones only, with some absent. This sample carries under 250,000 clones, approximately 88% of them seen once, and the ten largest clones take 5.5% to 8%. This clone was seen once. Other nucleotide sequences in the sample specify the same CDR3. The length of the CDR3 is 14 residues. The junction had 5 bases not matched to a gene; V was cut back by 4 bases and J by 4 bases. The germline gives CDR1 SEHNR, CDR2 FQNEAQ (reference sequence).

The sample comprised peripheral blood. The chain has TRBV7-9 and TRBJ2-7, with TRBD2 matching 9 bases. This sequence was found in a man in his sixties who had recovered from COVID-19. The CDR3 loop is CASSSTSGGYEQYF. In DNA form, the CDR3 reads TGTGCCAGCAGCTCGACTAGCGGTGGATACGAGCAGTACTTC.